This TCR beta chain was identified in a study of T cell responses to AZD1222 COVID-19 vaccine. The overall study: Second-dose timings of about 4 or about 12 weeks were pooled. Broader study findings: CD4 TCRs linked to vaccination spanned spike, dominating at 160-218 and 743-854.

As concerns this clone: Its target is unknown.

Libraries were prepared by immunoSEQ multiplex PCR; TCRdb keeps only in-frame clonotypes and omits some of them. The data show 160,000 or so clones, 80% to 95% seen once. From germline, CDR1 is GTSNPN and CDR2 SVGIG (reference sequence). The CDR3 runs to 10 residues. V was trimmed by 2 bases and J by 12 bases, leaving 10 bases between them. V usage is TRBV30 and J usage is TRBJ1-2; D is ambiguous. The receptor comes from an adult in good health. The sequences come from peripheral blood, collected on day 0 of AZD1222 vaccination. The CDR3 protein is CAWSTPTHTF. In nucleotides, the CDR3 is TGTGCCTGGAGTACCCCCACCCACACCTTC.